The present T cell receptor (beta chain) was sequenced within a study of cytomegalovirus exposure and HLA in healthy donors. Regarding the study as a whole: Later, an analysis found that TCR clusters from the first cohort tended to co-occur in the roughly 120 validation repertoires. Altogether, some 160 TCR beta chains were recorded as cytomegalovirus-associated.

This clone was detected only once. Its cognate antigen is unknown. Generated by immunoSEQ multiplex PCR, the TCRdb table keeps only in-frame clones and is missing some. The sample includes around 71,000 clones, 85% to 95% seen only once; the top ten take approximately 1.3%. The receptor comes from a man aged 18 to 29 in good health and CMV-seropositive. The sample comprised PBMCs.

Written as DNA, the CDR3 is TGTGCCAGCAGGGGACTAGCGGGACGGGGGAAAAACAATGAGCAGTTCTTC. Its protein product is CASRGLAGRGKNNEQFF. J is TRBJ2-1 and V is TRBV27, with TRBD2 matching 13 bases. The V gene's germline CDR1 is MNHEY and CDR2 SMNVEV (reference sequence). The CDR3 runs 17 residues. The trim removed 6 bases at V and 5 bases at J, leaving 10 bases unmatched.